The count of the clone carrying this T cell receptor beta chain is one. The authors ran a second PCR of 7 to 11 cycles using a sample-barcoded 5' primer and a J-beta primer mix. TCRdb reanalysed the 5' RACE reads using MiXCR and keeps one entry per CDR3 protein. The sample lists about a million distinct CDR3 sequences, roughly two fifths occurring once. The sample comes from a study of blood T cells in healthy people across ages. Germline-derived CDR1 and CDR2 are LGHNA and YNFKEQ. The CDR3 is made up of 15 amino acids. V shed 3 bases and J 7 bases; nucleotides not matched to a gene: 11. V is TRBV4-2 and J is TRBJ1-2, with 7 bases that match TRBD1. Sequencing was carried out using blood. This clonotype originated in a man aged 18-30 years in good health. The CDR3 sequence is CASSQSERTGRGYTF. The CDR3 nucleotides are TGTGCCAGCAGCCAGTCGGAACGGACAGGTCGTGGCTACACCTTC.